These T cell receptor beta chains were read from a single sample in a study of siplizumab effects on memory and regulatory T cells. Measured with immunoSEQ multiplex PCR; TCRdb has only the in-frame clones, and not every one. The table shows about 69,000 clones, with about 87% occurring only once. Source material: Tregs sorted from blood. These receptors came from a human donor in good health. CDR3s include the opening cysteine and the closing phenylalanine or tryptophan. A D gene is named only where the DNA matches it firmly. The size of a clone is reported for some rows only, either as once, few or many, or as a class for expanded clones.

13	NA	NA	TRBV28	TRBJ1-2	TGTGCCAGCAGCCCCGGGGGTAACTATGGCTACACCTTC	CASSPGGNYGYTF
17	NA	TRBD2	TRBV9	TRBJ2-1	TGTGCCAGCAGCGGCGATAGCGGGAGGGCCTCTTGGTATGAGCAGTTCTTC	CASSGDSGRASWYEQFF
13	NA	TRBD1	TRBV30	TRBJ2-5	TGTGCCTGGAGGGACAGGGTCCAAGAGACCCAGTACTTC	CAWRDRVQETQYF
17	NA	TRBD1	TRBV11-1	TRBJ1-1	TGTGCCAGCAGCTTAGGAGACTACTCAACAGGGGACACTGAAGCTTTCTTT	CASSLGDYSTGDTEAFF
16	NA	TRBD1	TRBV7-8	TRBJ2-2	TGTGCCAGCAGCTTAGCCGGGACAGGGGGCACCGGGGAGCTGTTTTTT	CASSLAGTGGTGELFF
13	NA	NA	TRBV18	TRBJ2-7	TGTGCCAGCCGCTGGACTCCTACCTACGAGCAGTACTTC	CASRWTPTYEQYF
11	NA	NA	TRBV5-6	TRBJ1-2	TGTGCCAGCAGTTGGGGGGGCGGCTACACCTTC	CASSWGGGYTF
15	NA	NA	TRBV7-3	TRBJ2-1	TGTGCCAGCAGGTCGGGCCGGAGCTCCTACAATGAGCAGTTCTTC	CASRSGRSSYNEQFF
12	once	NA	TRBV10-3	TRBJ1-6	TGTGCCATCAGTGCTGGGGATTCACCCCTCCACTTT	CAISAGDSPLHF
14	NA	TRBD1	TRBV7-9	TRBJ2-7	TGTGCCAGCAGCCCACAGGGGGCTATCTACGAGCAGTACTTC	CASSPQGAIYEQYF
14	NA	NA	TRBV7-6	TRBJ1-1	TGTGCCAGCAGCTTAGCAAACGGGAACACTGAAGCTTTCTTT	CASSLANGNTEAFF
13	NA	NA	TRBV6-1	TRBJ1-5	TGTGCCAGCAGCAGGGATAGCAATCAGCCCCAGCATTTT	CASSRDSNQPQHF
14	once	TRBD1	TRBV6-1	TRBJ1-3	TGTGCCAGCAGTACAGGGGAATCAGGAAACACCATATATTTT	CASSTGESGNTIYF
17	NA	NA	TRBV7-9	TRBJ2-5	TGTGCCAGCAGCACTTGGTGGGAAATAGGGCGTCAAGAGACCCAGTACTTC	CASSTWWEIGRQETQYF
15	NA	TRBD1	TRBV5-6	TRBJ2-7	TGTGCCAGCAGCGGGCTGACAGGGGATTCCTACGAGCAGTACTTC	CASSGLTGDSYEQYF
13	NA	NA	TRBV5-6	TRBJ2-3	TGTGCCAGCAGCTTGGTGGGGGCAGATACGCAGTATTTT	CASSLVGADTQYF
16	many	TRBD1	TRBV10-2	TRBJ1-1	TGCGCCAGCAGTGTTGTAGACAGGGTTTCTGGCACTGAAGCTTTCTTT	CASSVVDRVSGTEAFF
14	NA	NA	TRBV28	TRBJ1-5	TGTGCCAGCAGTTTTTCGGGGGGCGGTCAGCCCCAGCATTTT	CASSFSGGGQPQHF
12	NA	NA	TRBV4-2	TRBJ1-1	TGTGCCAGCAGCCAAGAAGGCCATGAAGCTTTCTTT	CASSQEGHEAFF
14	NA	NA	TRBV5-1	TRBJ2-2	TGCGCCAGCAGCGTGGACTGGGGGGCCGGGGAGCTGTTTTTT	CASSVDWGAGELFF
13	few	NA	TRBV7-8	TRBJ1-2	TGTGCCAGCAGCTTTACACAGGCACATGGCTACACCTTC	CASSFTQAHGYTF
9	NA	NA	TRBV5-1	TRBJ2-7	TGCGCCAGCCCCTACGAGCAGTACTTC	CASPYEQYF
15	NA	TRBD1	TRBV27	TRBJ1-3	TGTGCCAGCAGTCTCCAGGGGGTACCTGGAAACACCATATATTTT	CASSLQGVPGNTIYF
13	few	NA	TRBV29-1	TRBJ1-2	TGCAGCGTCCCGGGACAAGTCGTCCATGGCTACACCTTC	CSVPGQVVHGYTF
15	NA	NA	TRBV18	TRBJ2-1	TGTGCCAGCTCACCACGGGGAGGTCCCTACAATGAGCAGTTCTTC	CASSPRGGPYNEQFF
19	NA	TRBD2	TRBV6-1	TRBJ2-3	TGTGCCAGCAGTGCCTTAAACGTGGGGGCTAGCGGGAGGTCAGATACGCAGTATTTT	CASSALNVGASGRSDTQYF
15	NA	NA	TRBV7-3	TRBJ2-5	TGTGCCAGCAGCTCTGGGCGGCCGGTCCAAGAGACCCAGTACTTC	CASSSGRPVQETQYF
12	NA	NA	TRBV6-1	TRBJ1-2	TGTGCCAGCAGTGAGGGGGGTTTGGGCTACACCTTC	CASSEGGLGYTF
17	NA	NA	TRBV19	TRBJ2-6	TGTGCCAGTAGTATGGGGCAGGGTAGCTCTGGGGCCAACGTCCTGACTTTC	CASSMGQGSSGANVLTF
15	NA	TRBD1	TRBV19	TRBJ1-2	TGTGCCAGTAGAACGCAAGGGACAGGGCGATATGGCTACACCTTC	CASRTQGTGRYGYTF
13	NA	NA	TRBV28	TRBJ2-7	TGTGCCAGCAGTTTCCAGGGCTACTACGAGCAGTACTTC	CASSFQGYYEQYF
13	NA	NA	TRBV7-7	TRBJ2-4	TGTGCTAGCAGCGAGGGGCTCAAAAACATTCAGTACTTC	CASSEGLKNIQYF
16	NA	TRBD1	TRBV19	TRBJ2-4	TGTGCCAGTAGTTACGAGGGGACAGGGGACCAAAACATTCAGTACTTC	CASSYEGTGDQNIQYF
15	few	NA	TRBV6-1	TRBJ1-4	TGTGCCAGCAGTGAAAGCGGGGGCCGGGGGGAAAAACTGTTTTTT	CASSESGGRGEKLFF
16	NA	TRBD2	TRBV11-1	TRBJ2-5	TGTGCCAGCAGCCATAGCATACTAGCGGGATGGAAGACCCAGTACTTC	CASSHSILAGWKTQYF
15	NA	TRBD2	TRBV5-6	TRBJ2-5	TGTGCCAGCAAGAGCGGGGGGGGGTCCCGAGAGACCCAGTACTTC	CASKSGGGSRETQYF
13	NA	NA	TRBV7-6	TRBJ1-1	TGTGCCAGCAGATTTGACAGAGACACTGAAGCTTTCTTT	CASRFDRDTEAFF
15	NA	TRBD1	TRBV19	TRBJ1-1	TGTGCCACGATAGGTGTCGGGACAGGGAACACTGAAGCTTTCTTT	CATIGVGTGNTEAFF
18	NA	NA	TRBV15	TRBJ1-2	TGTGCCACCAGCAGAGGGAGAGGTCAGATGGTCGTTGCTTATGGCTACACCTTC	CATSRGRGQMVVAYGYTF
16	NA	TRBD1	TRBV11-3	TRBJ2-2	TGTGCCAGCAGCCCAGGATGGACAGGGGGCACCGGGGAGCTGTTTTTT	CASSPGWTGGTGELFF
11	few	NA	TRBV6-1	TRBJ2-7	TGTGCCAGCAGTGAACTCTACGAGCAGTACTTC	CASSELYEQYF
16	NA	NA	TRBV2	TRBJ1-5	TGTGCCAGCAGTCAACGGGGTGTTTTTAGCAATCAGCCCCAGCATTTT	CASSQRGVFSNQPQHF
14	NA	TRBD1	TRBV5-6	TRBJ1-2	TGTGCCAGCAGCGCCAGGGGGCTCGACTATGGCTACACCTTC	CASSARGLDYGYTF
12	once	NA	TRBV28	TRBJ2-3	TGTGCCAGCAGTTTGGGTGGAGATACGCAGTATTTT	CASSLGGDTQYF
14	NA	NA	TRBV2	TRBJ1-3	TGTGCCAGCAGTGACGGACGCTCTGGAAACACCATATATTTT	CASSDGRSGNTIYF
14	NA	TRBD1	TRBV6-1	TRBJ2-3	TGTGCCAGCAGTGAAGACAGGGGCCCAGATACGCAGTATTTT	CASSEDRGPDTQYF
11	few	NA	TRBV30	TRBJ1-1	TGTGCCTGGAGTGCGATAAATGAAGCTTTCTTT	CAWSAINEAFF
13	NA	NA	TRBV7-3	TRBJ1-1	TGTGCCAGCAGCTTAACCGTGGTTTCTGAAGCTTTCTTT	CASSLTVVSEAFF
11	NA	NA	TRBV20-1	TRBJ1-2	TGCAGTGCTAGACTTTACTATGGCTACACCTTC	CSARLYYGYTF
15	NA	NA	TRBV6-1	TRBJ1-5	TGTGCCAGCAGTGATTATCAGGGAGGCAATCAGCCCCAGCATTTT	CASSDYQGGNQPQHF
13	NA	NA	TRBV7-8	TRBJ2-7	TGTGCCAGCAGAACGGGACTTAACTACGAGCAGTACTTC	CASRTGLNYEQYF
15	NA	NA	TRBV11-2	TRBJ2-7	TGTGCCAGCAGCTTTCTCCCCCGTAGCTCCTACGAGCAGTACTTC	CASSFLPRSSYEQYF
13	NA	NA	TRBV7-3	TRBJ2-1	TGTGCCAGCAGCTTAACGACGGACAATGAGCAGTTCTTC	CASSLTTDNEQFF